The following is a TCR beta chain sequence with its context. Its target is unknown. This sample was included in a study of cytomegalovirus exposure and HLA in healthy donors. Findings and limits, study-wide: Rare TCR sequences predominated, though certain public TCRs were found in many donors.

This CDR3 has 14 residues. Trimming stripped 0 bases from V and 2 bases from J, with 7 bases between. Germline V gives CDR1 SGDLS, CDR2 YYNGEE. The PCR made use of 60 Vbeta and 13 Jbeta primers. Profiling relied on immunoSEQ multiplex PCR, and the TCRdb table lists in-frame clones only, not all of them. This sample has around 250,000 clones; about 81% occur once, and the top ten carry almost 8%. This receptor was obtained from a woman in her sixties or seventies in good health and CMV-seropositive. What was sequenced was PBMCs. This chain joins TRBV9 and TRBJ2-3; D not resolved. This CDR3 is CASSVAAYTDTQYF. CDR3 DNA sequence: TGTGCCAGCAGCGTAGCTGCCTACACAGATACGCAGTATTTT.